This T cell receptor beta chain derives from a study of response to subunit inactivated influenza vaccine. TCRdb re-analysed the RT-PCR reads in MiXCR, keeping a single row per CDR3 protein. The data show 500,000 to 700,000 distinct CDR3 sequences, with 20% to 25% seen just once and approximately 3% held by the top ten. This clonotype was recorded many times. V gave up 5 bases and J gave up 6 bases; unmatched junction bases: 9. This CDR3 spans 15 amino acids. The same data also went into a second study, on T cells expressing NK-cell markers. That paper states: A 5'RACE template switching approach incorporating UMIs was used to make TCR beta cDNA. Serological testing identified most of the eight sequenced donors as HCMV-seropositive and one as seronegative.

The source is a man aged 45 to 65 who received an inactivated influenza vaccine. The chain links TRBV12-3 or TRBV12-4 to TRBJ1-2; 10 bases line up with TRBD1. Sequenced material: CD4+ T cells sorted from PBMCs, taken 12 days after vaccination. The CDR3 protein is CASSPSPGTGDGYTF. The CDR3 nucleotides read TGTGCCAGCAGTCCCTCGCCCGGGACAGGGGATGGCTACACCTTC.